The rows below give T cell receptor beta chains drawn from one sample of a study of T cell changes during pregnancy in multiple sclerosis. Here immunoSEQ multiplex PCR was the method, and the copy in TCRdb shows in-frame clones only, minus some. The data contain 30,000 to 35,000 clones, 90% of them seen just once; the ten biggest clones take up just over 4.5%. The sample in question was CD8+ T cells from peripheral blood mononuclear cells, obtained after pregnancy. These receptor sequences come from a female donor with multiple sclerosis, enrolled in a pregnancy study. Both conserved end residues are part of each CDR3. D genes are given only for firm matches. Clone size is given for some rows only: seen once, a few or many times, or a class if the clone is expanded.

j_gene | d_gene | len | abundance | v_gene | CDR3nt | CDR3aa
TRBJ1-2 | NA | 15 | NA | TRBV6-1 | TGTGCCAGCAGTGCCCAGGGAGGGATGGGATATGGCTACACCTTC | CASSAQGGMGYGYTF
TRBJ2-1 | TRBD2 | 16 | few | TRBV19 | TGTGCCAGTAAATCCCACCTAGCGGGGGGTTCCGGTGAGCAGTTCTTC | CASKSHLAGGSGEQFF
TRBJ2-3 | NA | 14 | NA | TRBV5-1 | TGCGCCAGCAGCTCACTCGACAGGAGGTATACGCAGTATTTT | CASSSLDRRYTQYF
TRBJ2-2 | TRBD1 | 16 | NA | TRBV5-6 | TGTGCCAGCAGCCCATTCTGGACAGGGGATGCCGGGGAGCTGTTTTTT | CASSPFWTGDAGELFF
TRBJ2-7 | NA | 16 | NA | TRBV2 | TGTGCCAGCAGCCTTCATGATTTGACAGGGAGGAACGAGCAGTACTTC | CASSLHDLTGRNEQYF
TRBJ2-7 | TRBD2 | 15 | NA | TRBV4-2 | TGTGCCAGCAGCCTTAGCGGGGGGTTCTCCTACGAGCAGTACTTC | CASSLSGGFSYEQYF
TRBJ1-1 | TRBD1 | 15 | NA | TRBV27 | TGTGCCAGCAGTTCCCGAGACAGGGTGAACACTGAAGCTTTCTTT | CASSSRDRVNTEAFF
TRBJ2-1 | NA | 12 | NA | TRBV19 | TGTGCCAGTAGTATAGGACATAATGAGCAGTTCTTC | CASSIGHNEQFF
TRBJ1-5 | NA | 14 | NA | TRBV6-5 | TGTGCCAGCAGTCCCGACAGTAGCAATCAGCCCCAGCATTTT | CASSPDSSNQPQHF
TRBJ2-7 | NA | 14 | NA | TRBV4-3 | TGCGCCAGCAGCCAAGGGGGCGAGCTCTACGAGCAGTACTTC | CASSQGGELYEQYF
TRBJ2-7 | NA | 15 | medium-sized | TRBV19 | TGTGCCAGTAGTATCGGCCGGGGAACGTCCTACGAGCAGTACTTC | CASSIGRGTSYEQYF
TRBJ2-7 | NA | 16 | NA | TRBV27 | TGTGCCAGCAGTTTATCGAGCGCCGGCTACTCCTACGAGCAGTACTTC | CASSLSSAGYSYEQYF
TRBJ2-5 | TRBD1 | 15 | NA | TRBV7-9 | TGTGCCAGCAGCTCGGGACAGGACCTCCAAGAGACCCAGTACTTC | CASSSGQDLQETQYF
TRBJ2-1 | TRBD1 | 13 | NA | TRBV2 | TGTGCCAGCATCCTAGACAGGGTCGATGAGCAGTTCTTC | CASILDRVDEQFF
TRBJ2-7 | TRBD1 | 13 | NA | TRBV7-3 | TGTGCCAGCAGCACCGGACAGGGCTACGAGCAGTACTTC | CASSTGQGYEQYF
TRBJ2-7 | NA | 15 | NA | TRBV5-6 | TGTGCCAGCAGCCATATCCGAGACGGGGGCTACGAGCAGTACTTC | CASSHIRDGGYEQYF
TRBJ1-1 | NA | 15 | few | TRBV4-2 | TGTGCCAGCAGCCAAGATTCCGGGTTGAACACTGAAGCTTTCTTT | CASSQDSGLNTEAFF
TRBJ1-2 | TRBD1 | 16 | NA | TRBV10-3 | TGTGCCATCACCGGTGGCCCGACAGGGGGCGACTATGGCTACACCTTC | CAITGGPTGGDYGYTF
TRBJ1-2 | NA | 15 | NA | TRBV4-2 | TGTGCCAGCAGCCAAGGAGATCCCGGGGTACATGGCTACACCTTC | CASSQGDPGVHGYTF